Below, 27 T cell receptor beta chains from the same sample are listed, as sequenced in a study of regulatory T cells in long-lasting Graves disease. The time point was: newly diagnosed GD, antithyroid drugs for less than 3 months. There was RNA extracted from PBMCs, and the TCR library was made from it. Both iRepertoire HTBI primers and Arm-PCR of CDR3 regions were used to build the TCR beta libraries. MiXCR, run by TCRdb on the multiplex PCR reads, gives a single entry per CDR3 protein. The sample carries about 470,000 distinct CDR3 sequences, 15% recorded once. This same sample was also taken into another study, of T cells in Graves' hyperthyroidism and ophthalmopathy.

Sequencing was performed on peripheral blood mononuclear cells (PBMCs), taken at new diagnosis, from a patient treated with antithyroid drugs. These receptors came from a woman in her 30s with Graves disease.

This clonotype was observed many times. The chain combines TRBV11-2 with TRBJ2-7; D is possibly TRBD2 (5 bases). The CDR3 is 17 residues long. V shed 5 bases and J shed 2 bases, with 22 bases lying between them. Germline CDR1 reads SGHAT; CDR2 reads FQNNGV. DNA for the CDR3: TGTGCCAGCAGCCCTGGGCCTGGGAGAAGGTTCGCCTACGAGCAGTACTTC. Encoded protein: CASSPGPGRRFAYEQYF. Variable domain in full (rest from reference TRBV11-2 and TRBJ2-7): EAGVAQSPRYKIIEKRQSVAFWCNPISGHATLYWYQQILGQGPKLLIQFQNNGVVDDSQLPKDRFSAERLKGVDSTLKIQPAKLEDSAVYLCASSPGPGRRFAYEQYFGPGTRLTVT.

This clonotype came up many times. V gene TRBV6-1 combines with J gene TRBJ2-1; 14 bases fit TRBD2. Germline-derived CDR1 and CDR2 are MNHNS and SASEGT. The CDR3 contains 16 residues. Germline trimming cut 6 bases from V and 6 bases from J; bases unmatched to any gene: 7. DNA for the CDR3: TGTGCCAGCAGAACGGGACTAGCGGGAGTACGCAATGAGCAGTTCTTC. Amino acid sequence: CASRTGLAGVRNEQFF.

This clonotype was observed many times. This chain links TRBV5-1 with TRBJ2-5; D gene unclear. The CDR3 is made up of 14 amino acids. Germline-derived CDR1 and CDR2 are SGHRS and YFSETQ. The ends were cut back, 1 base at V and 8 bases at J, with 15 bases in the middle. The CDR3 nucleotides are TGCGCCAGCAGCTTGAGAACAGACCAAGGCACCCAGTACTTC. Protein product: CASSLRTDQGTQYF.

In its sample, this clonotype was seen a few times. The chain has TRBV12-3 or TRBV12-4 and TRBJ2-2; no firm D call. This CDR3 has 17 residues. The V end lost 7 bases, the J end lost 3 bases, and 21 bases lay between the germline ends. CDR3 loop: CASTTRDMSGHTGELFF. As DNA, the CDR3 is TGTGCCAGCACCACTCGTGACATGAGTGGTCACACCGGGGAGCTGTTTTTT.

The chain couples TRBV12-3 or TRBV12-4 to TRBJ2-3; D could derive from TRBD1 or TRBD2 (7 bases each). The CDR3 consists of 18 residues. V lost 8 bases and J lost 4, with 28 bases in between. CDR3 sequence reads: CASQWGSGGGWVPDTQYF. In nucleotides, the CDR3 is TGTGCCAGCCAATGGGGCTCAGGGGGGGGTTGGGTTCCAGATACGCAGTATTTT.

This clonotype was observed many times. The V gene is TRBV7-9, the J gene TRBJ2-3; D unresolved. V dropped 1 base and J dropped 3 bases, with 14 bases sitting between them. The V gene's germline CDR1 is SEHNR and CDR2 FQNEAQ (reference sequence). This CDR3 has 16 residues. For the CDR3, the DNA is TGTGCCAGCAGCTTAGTTCAGGCTTTCTCGACAGATACGCAGTATTTT. This gives the protein CASSLVQAFSTDTQYF.

This clonotype was picked up a small number of times. The gene calls are TRBV29-1 and TRBJ2-5; TRBD1 agrees at 7 bases. CDR3 length: 13 amino acids. V lost 6 bases to trimming and J lost 5 bases; unmatched junction nucleotides: 9. Germline CDR1 and CDR2: SQVTM and ANQGSEA. The CDR3 DNA reads as TGCAGCGTCCATGCAGGACAGGTGGAGACCCAGTACTTC. This translates into CSVHAGQVETQYF.

This clonotype occurred a few times. Here the CDR3 DNA reads TGTGCCAGCAGCGTGGGGGGGAGTGGGGAGACCCAGTACTTC. Its protein product is CASSVGGSGETQYF. The V gene is TRBV5-4, the J gene TRBJ2-5; the match to TRBD2 covers 7 bases. The CDR3 runs to 14 residues. Germline values: CDR1 SGHNT, CDR2 YYREEE (reference sequence). V was pared by 4 bases and J by 5 bases, with 8 bases of the junction left unmatched.

This clonotype was picked up many times. The chain employs TRBV30 and TRBJ2-7; no definite D call. CDR1 GTSNPN and CDR2 SVGIG come from the germline V gene (reference sequence). Trimming shortened V by 2 bases and J by 2 bases, and 4 bases separated the two germline ends. This CDR3 has 11 residues. CDR3 region: CAWSRTYEQYF. CDR3 nucleotide sequence: TGTGCCTGGAGTAGAACCTACGAGCAGTACTTC.

The rearrangement links TRBV29-1 to TRBJ2-7; D is possibly TRBD1 or TRBD2 (5 bases each). This CDR3 is built from 12 residues. V shed 6 bases and J shed 4 bases, with 13 bases lying between them. CDR1 is SQVTM and CDR2 is ANQGSEA in the germline V gene. CDR3 nucleotide sequence: TGCAGCGTAGCCCAGGGACCTTACGAGCAGTACTTC. This gives the protein CSVAQGPYEQYF.

This clonotype was seen at least ten times. The genes are TRBV12-3 or TRBV12-4 and TRBJ2-7; TRBD1 aligns across 7 bases. This CDR3 has 13 amino acids. V trimming: 6 bases; J trimming: 3 bases; junction bases outside the gene matches: 5. The CDR3 loop reads CASRPTGFYEQYF. CDR3 DNA: TGTGCCAGCAGGCCGACAGGGTTCTACGAGCAGTACTTC.

The chain combines TRBV6-1 with TRBJ1-5; D uncertain. The CDR3 has 14 residues. V was cut by 3 bases and J by 0 bases, with 6 bases left in between. The germline CDR1 and CDR2 sequences are MNHNS and SASEGT. CDR3 in DNA: TGTGCCAGCAGTGACGGGCATAGCAATCAGCCCCAGCATTTT. Residues: CASSDGHSNQPQHF.

The chain employs TRBV27 and TRBJ2-2, with D maybe TRBD1 (6 bases). Deletions cut 1 base from V and 7 bases from J, with 22 bases between. This CDR3 spans 18 amino acids. Germline assignment: CDR1 MNHEY and CDR2 SMNVEV (reference sequence). The CDR3 sequence: CASSLYPRGVIGNGELFF. CDR3 DNA: TGTGCCAGCAGTTTATACCCCAGGGGTGTCATTGGTAACGGGGAGCTGTTTTTT.

In this sample, this clonotype turned up a few times. This chain uses TRBV20-1 with TRBJ1-6; D is uncertain. Trimming stripped 0 bases from V and 0 bases from J, with 15 bases between. In germline, CDR1 is DFQATT, CDR2 SNEGSKA (reference sequence). CDR3 length: 18 amino acids. CDR3 sequence: CSAREYEDFSSYNSPLHF. The CDR3 DNA sequence: TGCAGTGCTAGAGAATATGAGGACTTTAGCTCCTATAATTCACCCCTCCACTTT.

This clonotype was seen at least ten times. The chain uses TRBV12-3 or TRBV12-4 and TRBJ1-6; unclear D gene. V lost 6 bases to trimming and J lost 5 bases, with 5 bases between them. The CDR3 contains 12 residues. The CDR3 here is CASRPHNSPLHF. In DNA, the CDR3 is TGTGCCAGCAGACCCCATAATTCACCCCTCCACTTT.

Only a few counts were recorded for this clonotype. This rearrangement joins TRBV9 to TRBJ2-1; no reliable D call. The CDR3 totals 11 residues. CDR1 is SGDLS and CDR2 is YYNGEE in the germline V gene. V gave up 3 bases and J gave up 5 bases, with 3 bases separating them. This chain's CDR3 is CASSGDNEQFF. CDR3 coding DNA: TGTGCCAGCAGCGGCGACAATGAGCAGTTCTTC.

Notes on this clonotype: The junction shows a germline mismatch at one end, possibly a read error. V gene TRBV10-3 combines with J gene TRBJ2-7, with D tentatively TRBD1 (6 bases). The CDR3 has 14 amino acids. Germline CDR1 ENHRY, CDR2 SYGVKD. The CDR3 reads CAIGEYRVSYEQYF. The CDR3 region has the DNA TGTGCCATCGGTGAGTACAGGGTCTCCTACGAGCAGTACTTC.

Ten or more counts support this clonotype. This chain uses TRBV5-1 with TRBJ1-5, with D uncertain. The CDR3 is 14 residues long. The V end lost 0 bases, the J end lost 2 bases, and 6 bases lay between the germline ends. CDR1 is SGHRS, CDR2 YFSETQ, per germline. Written as DNA, the CDR3 is TGCGCCAGCAGCTTGGGGGAAGGCAATCAGCCCCAGCATTTT. Translated: CASSLGEGNQPQHF.

This clonotype was seen more than once but under ten times. The chain links TRBV27 to TRBJ1-4; 9 nucleotides match TRBD1. The CDR3 runs to 17 residues. From germline, CDR1 is MNHEY and CDR2 SMNVEV (reference sequence). V was clipped by 2 bases and J by 8 bases; unmatched bases: 12. Here the CDR3 reads CASSLVPGQGANEKLFF. CDR3 bases: TGTGCCAGCAGTTTAGTCCCGGGACAGGGAGCGAACGAAAAACTGTTTTTT.

V usage is TRBV11-3 and J usage is TRBJ1-3, with 8 bases fitting TRBD1. This CDR3 contains 15 residues. Germline assignment: CDR1 SGHNT and CDR2 YENEEA. The J segment lost 3 bases and the V segment lost 4 bases, leaving 5 bases of the junction unmatched. The CDR3 protein is CASSYSRGHGNTIYF. Here the CDR3 DNA reads TGTGCCAGCAGCTACTCCAGGGGGCATGGAAACACCATATATTTT.

On this clonotype: A far more abundant clone sits one base away, making this likely a read error. This rearrangement joins TRBV12-3 or TRBV12-4 to TRBJ2-7, with D possibly TRBD2 on 6 matching bases. CDR3 size: 14 residues. Trimming took off 3 bases at V and 1 base at J, with 10 bases between the two ends. The CDR3 DNA is TGTGCCAGCAGTTTCGGCGGGGAATCCTACGAGCAGTACTTC. It yields the protein CASSFGGESYEQYF.

The chain carries TRBV19 and TRBJ2-2, with D possibly matching TRBD2 (6 bases). Germline V lookup: CDR1 LNHDA, CDR2 SQIVND (reference sequence). Trimming removed 1 base at V and 0 bases at J, with 9 bases between. The CDR3 runs to 16 residues. CDR3 loop: CASSIAEGPNTGELFF. In DNA, the CDR3 is TGTGCCAGTAGTATAGCGGAGGGGCCGAACACCGGGGAGCTGTTTTTT.

This clonotype was observed a few times. This is likely an artifact of a read error, given a far larger clone one base away. The V and J genes are TRBV9 and TRBJ1-1; D is ambiguous. V was cut by 0 bases and J by 1 base, with 4 bases left in between. The CDR3 loop spans 13 amino acids. Germline CDR1 and CDR2: SGDLS and YYNGEE. The CDR3 bases are TGTGCCAGCAGCGTAGAGGGGAACACTGAAGCTTTCTTT. It codes for CASSVEGNTEAFF.

For this clonotype: A clone one base away is much larger, so this may be a read error. The chain carries TRBV6-1 and TRBJ2-7; either TRBD1 or TRBD2 may supply D (6 bases each). The CDR3 has 11 residues. CDR1 and CDR2 from the germline V gene are MNHNS and SASEGT. DNA for the CDR3: TGTGCCAGCAGTGTCTCACGGGGGCAGTGCTTC. Its protein product is CASSVSRGQCF.

This clonotype was detected many times. The CDR3 DNA sequence: TGTGCCAGCACTCCCACTCCCGGGACAGCCAGTACTGAAGCTTTCTTT. It translates to CASTPTPGTASTEAFF. The rearrangement joins TRBV27 to TRBJ1-1; TRBD1 agrees at 7 bases. The CDR3 is 16 residues long. V lost 7 bases to trimming and J lost 5 bases; unmatched junction nucleotides: 16. CDR1 is MNHEY, CDR2 SMNVEV, per germline (reference sequence).

This sequence joins TRBV14 and TRBJ2-5; 9 bases align to TRBD2. J gave up 5 bases and V 0 bases, and 7 bases lay outside the gene matches. The CDR3 totals 16 residues. CDR1 SGHDN and CDR2 FVKESK come from the germline V gene. Here the CDR3 reads CASSQDGTSWRETQYF. In DNA form, the CDR3 reads TGTGCCAGCAGCCAAGATGGGACTAGCTGGCGGGAGACCCAGTACTTC.

This clonotype was picked up a small number of times. This chain uses TRBV6-9 with TRBJ2-3; 16 bases agree with TRBD2. Germline V gene sequence: CDR1 MNHGY, CDR2 SVAAGI. The J segment lost 1 base and the V segment lost 3 bases, leaving 7 bases of the junction unmatched. This CDR3 has 19 amino acids. The CDR3 sequence: CASSYSGTSGRVGTDTQYF. CDR3 sequence (DNA): TGTGCCAGCAGTTACTCAGGGACTAGCGGGAGGGTTGGCACAGATACGCAGTATTTT.